This T cell receptor (beta chain) came from a study of T cell responses to AZD1222 COVID-19 vaccine. This clone was detected only once. What it binds is not known. The CDR3 length is 14 residues. V was pared by 3 bases and J by 1 base, with 9 bases between. The germline gives CDR1 LNHDA, CDR2 SQIVND (reference sequence). Sequencing was performed with immunoSEQ multiplex PCR; in TCRdb, only in-frame clones are kept and a portion is missing. The sample has around 95,000 clones; approximately 87% are singletons. Overall study findings and caveats: Elevations in Spike-specific TCR breadth and depth followed administration of two AZD1222 doses. Spike-wide vaccine-associated CD4 TCRs dominated at 160-218 and 743-854.

This clonotype was sampled from an adult in good health. The chain employs TRBV19 and TRBJ1-1, with unresolved D. The starting material was peripheral blood, obtained on day 0 of AZD1222 vaccination. This chain's CDR3 is CASSMTGGNTEAFF. Here the CDR3 DNA reads TGTGCCAGTAGTATGACGGGCGGGAACACTGAAGCTTTCTTT. Combining the CDR3 with reference TRBV19 and TRBJ1-1 gives the whole variable domain DGGITQSPKYLFRKEGQNVTLSCEQNLNHDAMYWYRQDPGQGLRLIYYSQIVNDFQKGDIAEGYSVSREKKESFPLTVTSAQKNPTAFYLCASSMTGGNTEAFFGQGTRLTVV.